This TCR beta chain is drawn from a study of blood T cell repertoires in COVID-19. V gave up 4 bases and J gave up 5 bases; unmatched junction bases: 3. This CDR3 is 13 amino acids long. In germline, CDR1 is SNHLY, CDR2 FYNNEI. The method was immunoSEQ multiplex PCR; TCRdb's version includes in-frame clones alone and lacks a portion of them. This table has tens of thousands of clones, 91% appearing once. The chain carries TRBV2 and TRBJ2-7; 9 positions match TRBD1. The sequence derives from a woman aged 45-59 years in a cohort sampled during active COVID-19. Input material: peripheral blood. CDR3 sequence (DNA): TGTGCCAGCAGTGGGGACAGGGTGGACGAGCAGTACTTC. This sequence encodes CASSGDRVDEQYF.